The 6 T cell receptor beta chains listed next were all sequenced from one sample in a study of OX40 agonist ivuxolimab in advanced cancers. The repertoire was sequenced with immunoSEQ multiplex PCR; TCRdb's copy has only in-frame clones and lacks some. In the table there are about 48,000 clones, approximately 80% of which are singletons. The sequenced sample was CD4+ or CD8+ T cells sorted from blood, obtained in a trial of the OX40 agonist ivuxolimab. These receptor sequences come from an adult with an advanced solid tumor such as melanoma, head and neck, liver or kidney cancer.

In this sample, this clone turned up once. Other nucleotide sequences in the sample specify the same CDR3. CDR3 sequence (DNA): TGTGCCTGGAGTTTGGGGGCACCAGCCTACGAGCAGTACTTC. Residues: CAWSLGAPAYEQYF. The chain employs TRBV30 and TRBJ2-7, with D maybe TRBD1 (6 bases). Looked up from germline, CDR1 is GTSNPN and CDR2 is SVGIG (reference sequence). Deletions cut 2 bases from V and 2 bases from J, with 13 bases between. The CDR3 covers 14 residues.

Comment on this clone: The junction does not match germline at one end; this may be a read error. The V gene is TRBV30, the J gene TRBJ2-1; 8 positions agree with TRBD2. CDR3 length equals 13 residues. The germline V gene encodes CDR1 GTSNPN and CDR2 SVGIG (reference sequence). As DNA, the CDR3 is TGTGCCTGGAGTAGGCTAGCGGGTAAACCGGCGGTCTTC. Translation gives CAWSRLAGKPAVF.

This clone was seen just once. This chain connects TRBV18 to TRBJ1-6; tentatively, D is TRBD1 (5 bases). The V gene lost 4 bases and the J gene lost 9 bases, with 13 bases spanning the gap. Germline V lookup: CDR1 KGHSH, CDR2 LQKENI. The CDR3 runs to 14 residues. The CDR3 loop is CASSLRGGSSPLHF. The CDR3 DNA follows: TGTGCCAGCTCACTAAGGGGAGGTAGTTCACCCCTCCACTTT. Full variable domain (outside the CDR3, taken from reference TRBV18 and TRBJ1-6): NAGVMQNPRHLVRRRGQEARLRCSPMKGHSHVYWYRQLPEEGLKFMVYLQKENIIDESGMPKERFSAEFPKEGPSILRIQQVVRGDSAAYFCASSLRGGSSPLHFGNGTRLTVT.

V gene TRBV28 combines with J gene TRBJ1-2, with TRBD1 identical over 8 bases. The CDR3 is made up of 12 amino acids. Germline CDR1 reads MDHEN; CDR2 reads SYDVKM. V trimming: 5 bases; J trimming: 8 bases; junction bases outside the gene matches: 4. CDR3 amino acids: CASSVTGGGYTF. DNA for the CDR3: TGTGCCAGCAGTGTAACAGGGGGAGGCTACACCTTC.

The rearrangement links TRBV4-2 to TRBJ2-3; TRBD2 matches 7 bases. Trimming at V came to 0 bases and at J to 3 bases, leaving 6 bases not matched to a gene. Germline loops: CDR1 LGHNA, CDR2 YNFKEQ. The CDR3 covers 16 residues. The chain's CDR3 is CASSQDRTRGTDTQYF. The CDR3 nucleotides are TGTGCCAGCAGCCAAGATAGGACTAGAGGGACAGATACGCAGTATTTT.

This chain links TRBV5-1 with TRBJ2-7, with D possibly being TRBD2 (5 bases). CDR1 and CDR2 (germline): SGHRS, YFSETQ. The CDR3 has 15 amino acids. V was cut by 4 bases and J by 4 bases, with 18 bases left in between. CDR3 loop: CASSPGGHSYYEQYF. The CDR3 DNA follows: TGCGCCAGCAGCCCTGGAGGCCACTCCTATTACGAGCAGTACTTC.